This T cell receptor (beta chain) was found in a study of blood T cell repertoires in COVID-19. Sequenced by immunoSEQ multiplex PCR; TCRdb stores in-frame clones only, minus some. This table holds some 130,000 clones, approximately 70% found once. V gave up 2 bases and J gave up 2 bases; unmatched junction bases: 5. Germline values: CDR1 MGHRA, CDR2 YSYEKL. The CDR3 sequence is 15 residues long. The sequencing sample was made of peripheral blood. The chain links TRBV4-1 to TRBJ1-1; 7 nucleotides align to TRBD1. This TCR came from a woman between 65 and 79 years old with acute or convalescent COVID-19. CDR3 sequence: CASSQLDRLNTEAFF. The DNA for the CDR3 is TGCGCCAGCAGCCAATTGGACAGGCTCAACACTGAAGCTTTCTTT.